This T cell receptor beta chain was documented in a study of vaccination and CD4 T cells after COVID-19. At the level of the study: The cells were exposed to overlapping spike peptides originating from SARS-CoV-2, HCoV-NL63, HCoV-OC43 and HCoV-229E for stimulation.

This CDR3 region has 13 residues. Deletions cut 4 bases from V and 1 base from J, with 9 bases between. Germline V gene data show CDR1 as GTSNPN and CDR2 as SVGIG (reference sequence). As concerns this clonotype: Its cognate antigen is unknown.

The treatment is: roughly ten-day PBMC culture with coronavirus spike peptide pools or control peptides (ViraFEST assay). Days 3 and 7 saw half the medium swapped for fresh IL-2 medium. With the Oncomine TCR Beta short-read assay, DNA from cultured CD4+ T cells was sequenced. One entry per CDR3 protein results from TCRdb running MiXCR on the PCR reads. The repertoire holds roughly 11,000 distinct CDR3 sequences, with 50% to 55% as singletons. Sequenced input: CD4+ T cells from blood, cultured in vitro. This clonotype was obtained from a human donor who had recovered from COVID-19. This chain links TRBV30 with TRBJ2-3, with TRBD1 as a possible D gene (5 bases). Here the CDR3 DNA reads TGTGCCTGGATACAAGGGGGCACAGATACGCAGTATTTT. This gives the protein CAWIQGGTDTQYF.